The 28 T cell receptor beta chains reported below all come from one sample, sequenced in a study of T cell repertoires in cytomegalovirus infection. A single record per CDR3 protein comes from TCRdb applying MiXCR to the reads. The data contain approximately 310,000 distinct CDR3 sequences, around 25% of them seen just once; the ten biggest clones take up roughly 14%. Antigens for these TCRs are unknown. The sample was cultured PBMCs, taken from culture after CMV antigen stimulation. Receptors originate from a human donor in good health (CMV status not recorded). Some clones in this sample may be carry-over from other donors' samples.

The chain uses TRBV7-2 and TRBJ2-3; the D is unclear. Germline CDR1 SGHTA, CDR2 FQGNSA. V was clipped by 4 bases and J by 6 bases, with 11 bases between them. This CDR3 has 13 amino acids. Written as DNA, the CDR3 is TGTGCCAGCAGCTCAGCCGTTTGGGATACGCAGTATTTT. As protein: CASSSAVWDTQYF.

The J gene is TRBJ2-7, the V gene TRBV18, with TRBD1 identical over 9 bases. Germline V gene lookup returns CDR1 KGHSH and CDR2 LQKENI. The CDR3 spans 15 residues. Trimming took 3 bases from V and 2 from J; bases not matched to a gene: 5. The DNA for the CDR3 is TGTGCCAGCTCACCCGGGACAGGGATAGCCTACGAGCAGTACGTC. Protein: CASSPGTGIAYEQYV.

The chain carries TRBV28 and TRBJ2-1, with 7 positions matching TRBD1. This CDR3 has 15 residues. The V and J ends lost 5 bases and 4 bases, in that order; junction bases with no gene match: 8. In germline, CDR1 is MDHEN, CDR2 SYDVKM. In DNA, the CDR3 is TGTGCCAGCAGTCTGCGACAGGGATTTTACAATGAGCAGTTCTTC. It encodes CASSLRQGFYNEQFF.

This clonotype turned up a few times. J is TRBJ2-2 and V is TRBV6-6; D ambiguous. CDR3 length: 15 amino acids. The V gene lost 6 bases and the J gene lost 0 bases, with 11 bases spanning the gap. Germline V CDR1 and CDR2: MNHNY, SVGAGI (reference sequence). The CDR3 sequence is CASRPTPTNTGELFF. The CDR3 nucleotides read TGTGCCAGCAGACCAACACCAACGAACACCGGGGAGCTGTTTTTT.

The rearrangement joins TRBV10-3 to TRBJ1-2; the match to TRBD1 covers 10 bases. The germline CDR1 and CDR2 sequences are ENHRY and SYGVKD. The V and J ends lost 11 bases and 1 base, in that order; junction bases with no gene match: 7. CDR3 length: 14 residues. Written as DNA, the CDR3 is TGTGCCTCCGGGACAGGGGTAGTTAACTATGGCTACACCTTC. Its protein product is CASGTGVVNYGYTF.

The genes are TRBV29-1 and TRBJ2-7, with 12 bases aligning to TRBD1. This CDR3 comprises 13 residues. Germline assignment: CDR1 SQVTM and CDR2 ANQGSEA. V trimming: 4 bases; J trimming: 5 bases; junction bases outside the gene matches: 3. CDR3 residues: CSVGDRGLDEQYF. As DNA, the CDR3 is TGCAGCGTTGGGGACAGGGGGCTTGACGAGCAGTACTTC.

The V call is TRBV4-3, the J call TRBJ1-5; D remains unclear. CDR1 LGHNA and CDR2 YSLEER come from the germline V gene. The V end lost 3 bases, the J end lost 0 bases, and 15 bases lay between the germline ends. The CDR3 covers 17 residues. DNA of the CDR3: TGCGCCAGCAGCCACGCTCGGGGTAGGATTAGCAATCAGCCCCAGCATTTT. Translated: CASSHARGRISNQPQHF.

This rearrangement joins TRBV12-3 or TRBV12-4 to TRBJ2-2; D remains ambiguous. This CDR3 is 13 amino acids long. Trimming shortened V by 2 bases and J by 4 bases, and 5 bases separated the two germline ends. The CDR3 nucleotides read TGTGCCAGCAGTTTACACATCACCGGGGAGCTGTTTTTT. Protein sequence: CASSLHITGELFF.

The V gene is TRBV6-2 or TRBV6-3, the J gene TRBJ2-7; 9 nucleotides agree with TRBD2. Germline values: CDR1 MNHEY, CDR2 SVGEGT. The CDR3 sequence is 15 residues long. V was clipped by 4 bases and J by 1 base; unmatched bases: 5. CDR3 in amino acids: CASSSETSGSYEQYF. The CDR3 DNA follows: TGTGCCAGCAGTTCGGAGACTAGCGGTTCCTACGAGCAGTACTTC.

The chain combines TRBV4-1 with TRBJ2-2, with 9 bases fitting TRBD2. J was trimmed by 4 bases and V by 2 bases; bases with no gene match: 5. CDR3 length: 16 amino acids. Germline CDR1 MGHRA, CDR2 YSYEKL. Here the CDR3 reads CASSQIAGVGTGELFF. The CDR3 coding sequence is TGCGCCAGCAGCCAAATAGCGGGAGTGGGCACCGGGGAGCTGTTTTTT.

The rearrangement uses TRBV7-2 and TRBJ1-2; D is unclear. CDR1 and CDR2 from the germline V gene are SGHTA and FQGNSA. This CDR3 is built from 14 residues. Trimming cost V 5 bases and J 8 bases, with 18 bases left between them. Written as DNA, the CDR3 is TGTGCCAGCAGCCCCGGGAGGGCCTTCCTCGGCTACACCTTC. Translating gives CASSPGRAFLGYTF.

In its sample, this clonotype was seen a few times. A much larger clone is a single base away; this may be a read error. This chain joins TRBV7-2 and TRBJ2-3, with TRBD2 as a possible D gene (5 bases). The V end was cut by 1 base, the J end by 0 bases, with 8 bases between. The CDR3 consists of 15 residues. CDR1 and CDR2 from the germline V gene are SGHTA and FQGNSA. CDR3: CASSLEASSTDTQYF. CDR3 sequence (DNA): TGTGCCAGCAGCTTAGAGGCTAGCAGCACAGATACGCAGTATTTT.

The chain couples TRBV7-9 to TRBJ2-7, with TRBD1 as a possible D gene (5 bases). V lost 2 bases, J lost 4 bases, and 9 bases lay in between. The CDR3 covers 13 residues. Germline V gene sequence: CDR1 SEHNR, CDR2 FQNEAQ (reference sequence). As DNA, the CDR3 is TGTGCCAGCAGCTTACCGGCAGGGTACGAGCAGTACTTC. Its translation: CASSLPAGYEQYF.

CDR3 nucleotides: TGTGCCAGCGAGGGACGGAGCTCTGGAAACACCATATATTTT. It is translated as CASEGRSSGNTIYF. The chain employs TRBV28 and TRBJ1-3, with D tentatively TRBD1 (5 bases). CDR3 length: 14 residues. Trimming took 8 bases from V and 0 from J, leaving 11 bases between them. Looked up from germline, CDR1 is MDHEN and CDR2 is SYDVKM.

This clonotype has a handful of counts. Being one base from a much bigger clone, this may be a read error. The chain links TRBV6-5 to TRBJ2-5, with 8 bases fitting TRBD2. This CDR3 comprises 12 residues. Germline CDR1 reads MNHEY; CDR2 reads SVGAGI. V trimming: 7 bases; J trimming: 5 bases; junction bases outside the gene matches: 3. The CDR3, as DNA: TGTGCCAGCACCCCGGGGGGGGAGACCCAGTACTTC. Translation: CASTPGGETQYF.

This clonotype was found once. The chain carries TRBV6-8 and TRBJ2-1, with TRBD2 matching 9 bases. V trimming: 5 bases; J trimming: 4 bases; junction bases outside the gene matches: 3. The CDR3 is 14 amino acids. CDR1 MNHGY and CDR2 SAAAGT come from the germline V gene. The DNA of the CDR3 is TGTGCCAGCAGTGCGGGAGGGCCTTACAATGAGCAGTTCTTC. This codes for CASSAGGPYNEQFF.

This clonotype turned up a few times. The chain carries TRBV12-3 or TRBV12-4 and TRBJ1-3; TRBD1 might be the D (5 bases). The CDR3 runs 14 residues. The V and J ends lost 6 bases and 2 bases respectively, with 11 bases between them. The CDR3 reads CASRAGTAGNTIYF. CDR3 in DNA: TGTGCCAGCAGAGCCGGGACGGCTGGAAACACCATATATTTT.

This clonotype was observed many times. The V gene is TRBV7-9, the J gene TRBJ1-1; a weak D match, TRBD1 (5 bases). The V end lost 5 bases, the J end lost 3 bases, and 13 bases lay between the germline ends. The CDR3 sequence is 14 residues long. Germline V gives CDR1 SEHNR, CDR2 FQNEAQ (reference sequence). CDR3 protein: CASSPGSGDTEAFF. CDR3 DNA sequence: TGTGCCAGCAGCCCAGGGTCGGGGGACACTGAAGCTTTCTTT.

The chain uses TRBV5-5 and TRBJ1-2; D call uncertain. The length of the CDR3 is 14 residues. Germline CDR1 is SGHKS and CDR2 is YYEKEE (reference sequence). V dropped 5 bases and J dropped 4 bases, with 15 bases sitting between them. This chain's CDR3 is CASSESGRLYGYTF. The CDR3 DNA sequence: TGTGCCAGCAGTGAGAGTGGACGGCTCTATGGCTACACCTTC.

This clonotype was found many times. The chain carries TRBV28 and TRBJ2-2; tentatively, D is TRBD1 (6 bases). Germline CDR1 is MDHEN and CDR2 is SYDVKM. V lost 4 bases, J lost 2 bases, and 11 bases lay in between. The CDR3 runs 15 residues. The CDR3 region has the DNA TGTGCCAGCAGTTCCTTCAGGGGAAACACCGGGGAGCTGTTTTTT. This gives the protein CASSSFRGNTGELFF.

This sequence joins TRBV6-6 and TRBJ1-2; a possible D gene is TRBD1 (6 bases). There are 14 residues in the CDR3. Trimming left V 5 bases short and J 3 bases short, with 13 bases between. CDR1 and CDR2 (germline): MNHNY, SVGAGI (reference sequence). CDR3 sequence reads: CASSVYSGDYGYTF. The CDR3 DNA reads TGTGCCAGCAGTGTATATTCAGGGGACTATGGCTACACCTTC.

The CDR3 region is CASSTEIAGRLPDTQYF. Here the CDR3 DNA reads TGTGCCAGCAGTACCGAAATAGCGGGAAGGTTGCCAGATACGCAGTATTTT. The chain couples TRBV12-3 or TRBV12-4 to TRBJ2-3; the match to TRBD2 covers 8 bases. The CDR3 runs 17 residues. The J segment lost 4 bases and the V segment lost 5 bases, leaving 14 bases of the junction unmatched.

This clonotype occurred many times. The V gene is TRBV20-1, the J gene TRBJ1-6, with D tentatively TRBD1 (5 bases). CDR1 DFQATT and CDR2 SNEGSKA come from the germline V gene (reference sequence). CDR3 size: 15 residues. The V end lost 6 bases, the J end lost 4 bases, and 16 bases lay between the germline ends. The DNA for the CDR3 is TGCAGTGCCACGGGGCCGTATGGGTATAATTCACCCCTCCACTTT. Its protein product is CSATGPYGYNSPLHF.

This clonotype was observed at least ten times. The chain uses TRBV7-2 and TRBJ1-1, with 7 bases aligning to TRBD1. Germline lookup yields CDR1 SGHTA and CDR2 FQGNSA. The V and J ends lost 5 bases and 5 bases, in that order; junction bases with no gene match: 5. This CDR3 is built from 13 residues. CDR3 amino acids: CASSRQGGTEAFF. The CDR3 nucleotides read TGTGCCAGCAGCCGACAGGGAGGTACTGAAGCTTTCTTT.

This clonotype was seen ten or more times. The V and J genes are TRBV7-2 and TRBJ2-3; the D gene is possibly TRBD2 (6 bases). Trimming cost V 1 base and J 6 bases, with 14 bases left between them. Germline CDR1 SGHTA, CDR2 FQGNSA. The CDR3 totals 15 residues. The CDR3 DNA reads as TGTGCCAGCAGCTTAGGTTTGGGGGGATTTGATACGCAGTATTTT. It codes for CASSLGLGGFDTQYF.

V and J are TRBV18 and TRBJ2-5, with TRBD1 as a possible D gene (6 bases). V lost 1 base to trimming and J lost 3 bases, with 15 bases between them. The CDR3 extends over 16 amino acids. Germline-derived CDR1 and CDR2 are KGHSH and LQKENI. The CDR3 is CASSPLVGQLKETQYF. For the CDR3, the DNA is TGTGCCAGCTCACCACTGGTCGGACAGCTCAAAGAGACCCAGTACTTC.

The rearrangement uses TRBV29-1 and TRBJ2-1; TRBD2 agrees at 9 bases. V lost 5 bases, J lost 8 bases, and 10 bases stayed unmatched. The CDR3 length is 14 residues. Germline V gene sequence: CDR1 SQVTM, CDR2 ANQGSEA. CDR3 coding DNA: TGCAGCGTTTCAAGGCGGGAGGGCATTGATGAGCAGTTCTTC. Translating gives CSVSRREGIDEQFF.

This clonotype was seen more than once but under ten times. The chain links TRBV6-2 or TRBV6-3 to TRBJ1-5; D unresolved. Trimming removed 3 bases from V and 4 bases from J, with 7 bases in between. This CDR3 comprises 13 residues. Per the germline V gene, CDR1 is MNHEY and CDR2 is SVGEGT. CDR3 in DNA: TGTGCCAGCAGTTATGACGCTAATCAGCCCCAGCATTTT. It translates to CASSYDANQPQHF.